One sample yielded the 30 T cell receptor beta chains listed below, sequenced in a study of T cells in Graves' hyperthyroidism and ophthalmopathy (dated by TCRdb to about 2019). The library was made by multiplex PCR. Reads for this sample came from an Illumina HiSeq 2000. The TCR beta CDR3 regions were amplified from the RNA transcripts. For the first round of RT-PCR on the TCR CDR3, the HTBI primer set was used together with the Qiagen OneStep RT-PCR kit. The raw public reads went through TCRdb reprocessing: fastp at Q25, MiXCR clone calling, in-frame beta chains kept. Every entry covers one CDR3 protein and lists the most common genes and DNA from its rows. Across this sample there are around 340,000 distinct CDR3 sequences, with under 25% seen only once. The ten largest clones add up to 50% of the sample. The specimen was blood. These receptors originate from a woman aged 50 to 60 with Graves' hyperthyroidism.

In this sample, this clonotype turned up many times. The chain joins TRBV5-1 to TRBJ2-7; 8 positions agree with TRBD2. The CDR3 is 16 residues long. Germline assignment: CDR1 SGHRS and CDR2 YFSETQ. V trimming: 4 bases; J trimming: 0 bases; junction bases outside the gene matches: 9. DNA of the CDR3: TGCGCCAGCAGCACGCATGCCGGGACTAGCTCCTACGAGCAGTACTTC. Translated, it gives CASSTHAGTSSYEQYF.

The table lists this clonotype with a few counts. The chain combines TRBV5-6 with TRBJ1-5, with 9 bases lining up with TRBD1. The V segment lost 5 bases and the J segment 4 bases; nucleotides outside the gene matches: 7. The CDR3 loop spans 15 amino acids. CDR1 is SGHDT and CDR2 is YYEEEE in the germline V gene. In nucleotides, the CDR3 is TGTGCCAGCAGGATCTGGACAGGGGAAAATCAGCCCCAGCATTTT. Protein product: CASRIWTGENQPQHF.

This clonotype occurred many times. The chain couples TRBV12-3 or TRBV12-4 to TRBJ1-3; D gene ambiguous. The CDR3 is 17 amino acids. With 2 bases removed from V and 0 bases from J, the gap between germline ends came to 14 bases. CDR3 DNA: TGTGCCAGCAGTTTAAGTCGGAGGGCGTTCTCTGGAAACACCATATATTTT. Protein sequence: CASSLSRRAFSGNTIYF.

This clonotype was seen ten or more times. The chain couples TRBV2 to TRBJ2-1; TRBD2 matches at 8 bases. Germline values: CDR1 SNHLY, CDR2 FYNNEI. Unmatched junction bases numbered 8, after V lost 2 bases and J lost 5 bases. The CDR3 contains 16 residues. The DNA of the CDR3 is TGTGCCAGCAGTGAAAGGGAACTAGCGGTTAACAATGAGCAGTTCTTC. Translating it yields CASSERELAVNNEQFF.

The table lists this clonotype with many counts. CDR3 nucleotide sequence: TGTGCCAGCAGTTTATACGGGGCGAACACCGGGGAGCTGTTTTTT. It is translated as CASSLYGANTGELFF. This rearrangement joins TRBV28 to TRBJ2-2, with D maybe TRBD2 (5 bases). The CDR3 consists of 15 residues. CDR1 is MDHEN, CDR2 SYDVKM, per germline. The V and J ends lost 1 base and 0 bases respectively, with 6 bases between them.

The V and J genes are TRBV28 and TRBJ2-1, with 16 bases fitting TRBD2. The V gene end was trimmed by 6 bases and the J gene end by 9 bases; junction bases not matched to a gene: 8. The CDR3 runs 16 residues. Germline V CDR1 and CDR2: MDHEN, SYDVKM. CDR3 sequence reads: CASSLIGTSGRVEQFF. As DNA, the CDR3 is TGTGCCAGCAGCCTAATCGGGACTAGCGGGAGGGTTGAGCAGTTCTTC.

The chain links TRBV10-3 to TRBJ1-1, with unresolved D. V was trimmed by 3 bases and J by 6 bases, leaving 8 bases between them. The CDR3 has 12 amino acids. CDR1 is ENHRY and CDR2 is SYGVKD in the germline V gene. The CDR3 here is CAISERVPEAFF. The CDR3 bases are TGTGCCATCAGTGAAAGGGTACCTGAAGCTTTCTTT.

This clonotype was recorded many times. The chain recombines TRBV5-6 with TRBJ1-1, with a tentative D call TRBD1 (5 bases). Trimming shortened V by 2 bases and J by 2 bases, and 19 bases separated the two germline ends. The CDR3 consists of 17 residues. From germline, CDR1 is SGHDT and CDR2 YYEEEE. The CDR3 DNA is TGTGCCAGCAGCTTTGGGACTCTCGGAGGATTTAACACTGAAGCTTTCTTT. Translated, it gives CASSFGTLGGFNTEAFF.

This clonotype came up a few times. The rearrangement links TRBV20-1 to TRBJ1-4; D not certain. V lost 2 bases and J lost 3, with 7 bases in between. This CDR3 contains 13 residues. Germline CDR1 DFQATT, CDR2 SNEGSKA (reference sequence). CDR3 in DNA: TGCAGTGCTAGATCCGGGTCTAATGAAAAACTGTTTTTT. Translated, it gives CSARSGSNEKLFF.

This clonotype came up many times. The gene calls are TRBV28 and TRBJ2-1; D call uncertain. In germline, CDR1 is MDHEN, CDR2 SYDVKM. This CDR3 spans 14 amino acids. V was clipped by 5 bases and J by 4 bases, with 12 bases between them. CDR3 in amino acids: CASSGPNNYNEQFF. The DNA of the CDR3 is TGTGCCAGCAGTGGGCCCAATAATTACAATGAGCAGTTCTTC.

This clonotype came up many times. The V call is TRBV28, the J call TRBJ2-3, with TRBD2 matching over 14 bases. Trimming cost V 6 bases and J 5 bases; bases outside gene matches: 13. Germline V CDR1 and CDR2: MDHEN, SYDVKM. The CDR3 totals 18 residues. CDR3 loop: CASSARTSGRLRGDTQYF. The CDR3 coding sequence is TGTGCCAGCAGCGCCCGGACTAGCGGGAGGCTCCGGGGAGATACGCAGTATTTT.

This clonotype was recorded many times. This chain uses TRBV5-1 with TRBJ2-7; TRBD1 aligns across 7 bases. The CDR3 loop spans 13 amino acids. Per the germline V gene, CDR1 is SGHRS and CDR2 is YFSETQ. J lost 2 bases, V lost 4 bases, and 3 bases had no gene match. The CDR3 bases are TGCGCCAGCAGCACCGGGACAGCCTACGAGCAGTACTTC. Translated, it gives CASSTGTAYEQYF.

This clonotype was recorded at least ten times. The chain has TRBV2 and TRBJ1-2, with D unresolved. Deletions cut 5 bases from V and 12 bases from J, with 13 bases between. The length of the CDR3 is 11 residues. Per germline, CDR1 SNHLY and CDR2 FYNNEI. DNA for the CDR3: TGTGCCAGCAGTTCGGACGGTCGTAACACCTTC. It translates to CASSSDGRNTF.

V and J are TRBV12-3 or TRBV12-4 and TRBJ1-4; D is possibly TRBD1 (5 bases). V was clipped by 5 bases and J by 8 bases, with 24 bases between them. The CDR3 spans 17 residues. Written as DNA, the CDR3 is TGTGCCAGCAGTCCACAGTGGGGCGGATATGGAGAAGAAAAACTGTTTTTT. Translated: CASSPQWGGYGEEKLFF.

Note on this clonotype: A much larger clone is a single base away; this may be a read error. The chain is built from TRBV5-1 and TRBJ2-7; 7 bases match TRBD1. The germline V gene encodes CDR1 SGHRS and CDR2 YFSETQ. This CDR3 spans 19 amino acids. V shed 2 bases, J shed 4 bases, and the junction held 21 bases outside the gene matches. CDR3 coding DNA: TGCGCCAGCAGCTTATACCGGGACAGAAGACCCCAACCTACGTACGAGCAGTACTTC. Amino acids: CASSLYRDRRPQPTYEQYF.

In this sample, this clonotype turned up many times. CDR3 nucleotide sequence: TGTGCCAGCTCTCGCCCGGGACAGGGGTTTGAAGCTTTCTTT. Residues: CASSRPGQGFEAFF. V and J are TRBV6-1 and TRBJ1-1, with 10 bases identical to TRBD1. From germline, CDR1 is MNHNS and CDR2 SASEGT. The junction had 10 bases not matched to a gene; V was cut back by 8 bases and J by 7 bases. There are 14 residues in the CDR3.

This clonotype was seen repeatedly, ten times or more. The V gene is TRBV5-6, the J gene TRBJ2-1, with 11 bases identical to TRBD2. The length of the CDR3 is 19 residues. The V segment lost 0 bases and the J segment 0 bases; nucleotides outside the gene matches: 8. The germline CDR1 and CDR2 sequences are SGHDT and YYEEEE. This chain's CDR3 is CASSLGIAGGRSSYNEQFF. The CDR3 nucleotides read TGTGCCAGCAGCTTGGGCATAGCGGGAGGGCGGAGCTCCTACAATGAGCAGTTCTTC.

This clonotype occurred many times. The rearrangement joins TRBV10-3 to TRBJ1-1, with D maybe TRBD1 (6 bases). Trimming took 6 bases from V and 8 from J, leaving 19 bases between them. The germline gives CDR1 ENHRY, CDR2 SYGVKD. This CDR3 is built from 14 residues. In nucleotides, the CDR3 is TGTGCCATCAGCGCCTCCGGGACAAACCGCGAAGCTTTCTTT. Its protein is CAISASGTNREAFF.

About this clonotype: It may be a read error: a sequence one base away is much more abundant. In nucleotides, the CDR3 is TGTGCCACCAGTGATTCGGACGTAGCTAACTATGGCTACACCTTC. This codes for CATSDSDVANYGYTF. The gene calls are TRBV24-1 and TRBJ1-2, with D uncertain. Germline CDR1 KGHDR, CDR2 SFDVKD. The CDR3 runs 15 residues. The V and J ends lost 2 bases and 0 bases respectively, with 9 bases between them.

This clonotype appeared many times. The genes are TRBV2 and TRBJ1-4, with TRBD1 identical over 8 bases. The CDR3 spans 16 residues. Germline V gives CDR1 SNHLY, CDR2 FYNNEI. With V trimmed by 8 bases and J by 2 bases, 10 bases remained unmatched. CDR3 coding DNA: TGTGCCAGCCGAAACGACAGGGGTGCCACTAATGAAAAACTGTTTTTT. Its translation: CASRNDRGATNEKLFF.

Only a few counts were recorded for this clonotype. The genes are TRBV20-1 and TRBJ2-2, with 8 positions matching TRBD2. This CDR3 spans 15 amino acids. Trimming took 1 base from V and 3 from J; bases not matched to a gene: 4. CDR1 is DFQATT, CDR2 SNEGSKA, per germline (reference sequence). The CDR3 sequence is CSARASGSYTGELFF. The CDR3 nucleotides read TGCAGTGCTAGAGCCAGCGGGAGCTACACCGGGGAGCTGTTTTTT.

The rearrangement links TRBV28 to TRBJ2-7, with 10 bases matching TRBD1. Losses at the gene ends were 0 bases for V and 0 bases for J; bases not matched to a gene: 5. CDR1 is MDHEN, CDR2 SYDVKM, per germline. The CDR3 extends over 17 amino acids. The CDR3 spells CASSLWGQGRVSYEQYF. The CDR3 bases are TGTGCCAGCAGTTTATGGGGACAGGGGAGGGTCTCCTACGAGCAGTACTTC. Full variable domain (remainder filled in from reference TRBV28 and TRBJ2-7): DVKVTQSSRYLVKRTGEKVFLECVQDMDHENMFWYRQDPGLGLRLIYFSYDVKMKEKGDIPEGYSVSREKKERFSLILESASTNQTSMYLCASSLWGQGRVSYEQYFGPGTRLTVT.

The chain links TRBV6-9 to TRBJ2-1; D gene uncertain. The V and J ends lost 6 bases and 2 bases respectively, with 8 bases between them. The CDR3 length is 13 residues. Germline V CDR1 and CDR2: MNHGY, SVAAGI. CDR3: CASRLATYNEQFF. DNA of the CDR3: TGTGCCAGCAGATTAGCAACCTACAATGAGCAGTTCTTC.

This clonotype has a count of ten or more. This chain joins TRBV13 and TRBJ2-7; maybe TRBD2 (6 bases). CDR1 is PRHDT and CDR2 is FYEKMQ in the germline V gene (reference sequence). V dropped 4 bases and J dropped 2 bases, with 15 bases sitting between them. The CDR3 is made up of 15 amino acids. The CDR3 sequence is CASSSSGDSTYEQYF. The CDR3 DNA reads TGTGCCAGCAGCTCATCCGGGGACTCGACCTACGAGCAGTACTTC.

The V gene is TRBV5-5, the J gene TRBJ2-1; 7 bases match TRBD2. The length of the CDR3 is 17 residues. Germline CDR1 SGHKS, CDR2 YYEKEE (reference sequence). The J segment lost 5 bases and the V segment lost 0 bases, leaving 11 bases of the junction unmatched. The CDR3 DNA reads TGTGCCAGCAGCTTGGGCCGGACTAGGCTCGATCACAATGAGCAGTTCTTC. It is translated as CASSLGRTRLDHNEQFF.

A few counts support this clonotype. This chain joins TRBV6-2 or TRBV6-3 and TRBJ1-6, with 8 nucleotides matching TRBD1. The germline V gene encodes CDR1 MNHEY and CDR2 SVGEGT. The CDR3 is 15 amino acids. V was pared by 7 bases and J by 7 bases, with 9 bases of the junction left unmatched. CDR3 nucleotide sequence: TGTGCCAGCACCCTATCGCCAGGGGGCAATTCACCCCTCCACTTT. Encoded protein: CASTLSPGGNSPLHF.

This clonotype was observed many times. V usage is TRBV28 and J usage is TRBJ1-5; 7 nucleotides match TRBD1. CDR3 length: 16 amino acids. V shed 1 base and J 6 bases; nucleotides not matched to a gene: 9. The V gene's germline CDR1 is MDHEN and CDR2 SYDVKM. CDR3 DNA: TGTGCCAGCAGTTTATACGGCGACAGGGAGGGTCAGCCCCAGCATTTT. It encodes CASSLYGDREGQPQHF.

The rearrangement joins TRBV5-6 to TRBJ1-4, with D unresolved. The CDR3 length is 15 residues. CDR1 is SGHDT, CDR2 YYEEEE, per germline. Trimming took 5 bases from V and 0 from J, leaving 11 bases between them. CDR3: CASRRWQATNEKLFF. In DNA form, the CDR3 reads TGTGCCAGCAGGCGATGGCAGGCAACTAATGAAAAACTGTTTTTT.

This clonotype was picked up a small number of times. The chain recombines TRBV5-6 with TRBJ2-5, with 7 bases lining up with TRBD1. The CDR3 is 13 amino acids. Germline assignment: CDR1 SGHDT and CDR2 YYEEEE. V was pared by 5 bases and J by 5 bases, with 6 bases of the junction left unmatched. The CDR3 here is CASRETGRETQYF. CDR3 nucleotide sequence: TGTGCCAGCAGAGAGACAGGGCGGGAGACCCAGTACTTC.

The chain recombines TRBV19 with TRBJ2-1; D unclear. Germline loops: CDR1 LNHDA, CDR2 SQIVND (reference sequence). The germline V and J ends were trimmed by 5 bases and 0 bases, with 11 bases remaining between them. There are 15 residues in the CDR3. CDR3 coding DNA: TGTGCCAGTAGTGTGGCAGTGAGCTCCTACAATGAGCAGTTCTTC. Protein product: CASSVAVSSYNEQFF. The whole variable domain, filled in from reference TRBV19 and TRBJ2-1, reads DGGITQSPKYLFRKEGQNVTLSCEQNLNHDAMYWYRQDPGQGLRLIYYSQIVNDFQKGDIAEGYSVSREKKESFPLTVTSAQKNPTAFYLCASSVAVSSYNEQFFGPGTRLTVL.